This is a list of T cell receptor beta chains from one sample in a study of CD8+CD57+ T cells in acquired aplastic anemia. TCRdb re-analysed the reads in MiXCR, keeping a single row per CDR3 protein. The top ten clones hold 3.5% to 4.5% of a sample with about 420,000 distinct CDR3 sequences, 55% to 70% of them seen once. Sequencing input: sorted CD4+, CD8+, or CD8+CD57+ T cells (not recorded which) from PBMCs. Source of these receptors: a human donor in good health, serving as a control. The CDR3 runs from the conserved cysteine through the conserved F or W. The D gene is left open where the match is weak. Clone size is stated in some rows and not others, as once, few, many or a class when expanded.

many,TRBJ2-5,TRBD2,TRBV19,TGTGCCAGTAGCATAGGACTAGCGGGAGGGCGGACCCAGTACTTC,CASSIGLAGGRTQYF
-,TRBJ2-1,-,TRBV5-1,TGCGCCAGCAGCTTGGAATACGGGGGACACCTAGGGGAGCAGTTCTTC,CASSLEYGGHLGEQFF
-,TRBJ1-3,-,TRBV12-3/TRBV12-4,TGTGCCAGCACCACCGGGAGGACGGCTGGAAACACCATATATTTT,CASTTGRTAGNTIYF
many,TRBJ2-7,TRBD1,TRBV13,TGTGCCAGCAGCCTTTGGGACAGGGGGTCCTACGAGCAGTACTTC,CASSLWDRGSYEQYF
few,TRBJ2-1,TRBD2,TRBV10-3,TGTGCCATCAGTGTCGGTAGCGGGGGTCGTGGTGAGCAGTTCTTC,CAISVGSGGRGEQFF
once,TRBJ1-2,-,TRBV10-3,TGTGCCATCAGTGATACGACAGGTCTCAACTATGGCTACACCTTC,CAISDTTGLNYGYTF
few,TRBJ1-5,TRBD1,TRBV20-1,TGCAGTGCTAGGGGACAGGGGCTTGATCAGCCCCAGCATTTT,CSARGQGLDQPQHF
-,TRBJ1-2,TRBD1,TRBV4-2,TGTGCCAGCAGCAGCGGACAGGGGGCGGTTGGCTACACCTTC,CASSSGQGAVGYTF
-,TRBJ2-3,TRBD2,TRBV12-3/TRBV12-4,TGTGCCAGCAGCGCATCACATGGGGGTAGCGGGGGCCTCACAGATACGCAGTATTTT,CASSASHGGSGGLTDTQYF
many,TRBJ2-6,TRBD1,TRBV6-2/TRBV6-3,TGTGCCAGCAGTCCAGGGGGCGCTGGGGCCAACGTCCTGACTTTC,CASSPGGAGANVLTF
-,TRBJ2-7,-,TRBV9,TGTGCCAGCAGCGTAGCCGGGTGGGCCCAAGGGAAGTACTTC,CASSVAGWAQGKYF
-,TRBJ1-1,-,TRBV19,TGTGCCAGTAGGGCCGGGGCGAACACTGAAGCTTTCTTT,CASRAGANTEAFF
-,TRBJ2-7,TRBD1,TRBV6-1,TGCGCCACCGGGGACAGCCTTTACGAGCAGTACTTC,CATGDSLYEQYF
few,TRBJ2-7,-,TRBV2,TGTGCCAGCAGTGAAGTGAACTCCTACGAGCAGTACTTC,CASSEVNSYEQYF
many,TRBJ1-2,TRBD1,TRBV9,TGTGCCAGCAGCCATTCGACAGGGGACCTTAACTATGGCTACACCTTC,CASSHSTGDLNYGYTF
-,TRBJ1-5,-,TRBV20-1,TGCAGTGCTAGATTACGGGTCAATCAGCCCCAGCATTTT,CSARLRVNQPQHF
-,TRBJ1-6,TRBD1,TRBV20-1,TGCAGTGCTGGGGGACAGGGGGAGTCCCCCCTCCACTTT,CSAGGQGESPLHF
-,TRBJ2-3,-,TRBV12-3/TRBV12-4,TGTGCCACCGGGGTGTCCCCCCGCACAGATACGCAGTATTTT,CATGVSPRTDTQYF
-,TRBJ1-2,-,TRBV5-4,TGTGCCAGCAGCTTAGCGTTTGCTCGATATGGCTACACCTTC,CASSLAFARYGYTF
many,TRBJ2-5,-,TRBV3-1,TGTGCCAGCAGCCTCGGAAGGGGACGAGGGGAGACCCAGTACTTC,CASSLGRGRGETQYF
many,TRBJ2-7,TRBD1,TRBV7-8,TGTGCCAGCAGCCCAGGACAGGGTGTTTCCGAGCAGTACTTC,CASSPGQGVSEQYF
-,TRBJ2-7,-,TRBV29-1,TGCGGCCTTCGCCACGGGCAGTACTTC,CGLRHGQYF
-,TRBJ2-7,-,TRBV5-4,TGTGCCAGCAACGTGGACGCTGCCTACGAGCAGTACTTC,CASNVDAAYEQYF
-,TRBJ1-2,-,TRBV20-1,TGCAGTGCTAGTGCTGCGGGGAAAGGTAGCTACACCTTC,CSASAAGKGSYTF
-,TRBJ1-2,-,TRBV10-3,TGTGCCACCTACGACCGGGACACCCAAGGTGGCTATGGCTACACCTTC,CATYDRDTQGGYGYTF
-,TRBJ1-2,-,TRBV12-3/TRBV12-4,TGTGCCAGCAGTTGTAGCAGATTTAACTATGGCTACACCTTC,CASSCSRFNYGYTF
-,TRBJ2-2,-,TRBV12-3/TRBV12-4,TGTGCCAGCAGTGCCGAACATACCGGGGAGCTGTTTTTT,CASSAEHTGELFF
-,TRBJ1-4,-,TRBV15,TGTGCCACCAGCTTAGGCGTACAGGAAAAACTGTTTTTT,CATSLGVQEKLFF
-,TRBJ2-7,-,TRBV5-1,TGCGCCAGCAGCTTACCATCTCCTAGCTATGAGCAGTACTTC,CASSLPSPSYEQYF
-,TRBJ2-3,-,TRBV5-1,TGTGCCAGCAGCCCAGGACAGCCAGGGGCAGATACGCAGTATTTT,CASSPGQPGADTQYF
-,TRBJ1-4,-,TRBV7-2,TGTGCCAGCAGCGTTCGACCCCCAGGGAGTAATGAAAACCTGTTTTTT,CASSVRPPGSNENLFF
-,TRBJ1-3,-,TRBV7-8,TGTGCCAGCAGCTTAAGGCTGACGAGGAACTCTGGAAACTTT,CASSLRLTRNSGNF
-,TRBJ1-5,-,TRBV20-1,TGCAGTGCTAGTATCGAGACAGTGAACAATCAGCCCCAGCATTTT,CSASIETVNNQPQHF
once,TRBJ1-1,-,TRBV7-3,TGTGCCAGCAGCGTAACGAGGAATACTCCCGCTTTTTTT,CASSVTRNTPAFF
-,TRBJ1-5,-,TRBV20-1,TGCAGTGCTAGCAAAGAGACGGGTTATCAGCCCCAGCATTTT,CSASKETGYQPQHF
-,TRBJ2-7,TRBD2,TRBV11-2,TGTGCCAGCAGCACTGACAGAAACACGGGGGGGCCCGAGCAGTACTTC,CASSTDRNTGGPEQYF
-,TRBJ1-2,-,TRBV11-1,TGTGCCAGCAGCACCGCGGCTAGCTATGGCTACACCTTC,CASSTAASYGYTF
once,TRBJ2-7,-,TRBV7-2,TGTGCCAGCAGCTTAGCGGGGCAAGAGTCACCCCAGCACTACTTC,CASSLAGQESPQHYF
many,TRBJ1-6,TRBD1,TRBV20-1,TGCAGTGCCCGGGGACAGGGCAGCGACTCACCCCTCCACTTT,CSARGQGSDSPLHF
-,TRBJ1-2,-,TRBV14,TGTGCCAGCAGCCAAGGCCCCGATGGCTACACCTTC,CASSQGPDGYTF
many,TRBJ1-2,-,TRBV27,TGTGCCAGCAGTTGGGGACCTGAAGAGCCGCCCAACTATGGCTACACCTTC,CASSWGPEEPPNYGYTF
-,TRBJ1-1,TRBD1,TRBV18,TGTGCCAGCTCACCGACAGGGGTTGGGACTGAAGCTTTCTTT,CASSPTGVGTEAFF
-,TRBJ1-6,TRBD1,TRBV9,TGTGCCAGCAGCGAGGGACAGGGGTTCTCACCCCTCCACTTT,CASSEGQGFSPLHF
few,TRBJ2-2,-,TRBV15,TGTGCCACCACACCTCTTTCAGGGGGGACCGGGGAGCTGTTTTTT,CATTPLSGGTGELFF